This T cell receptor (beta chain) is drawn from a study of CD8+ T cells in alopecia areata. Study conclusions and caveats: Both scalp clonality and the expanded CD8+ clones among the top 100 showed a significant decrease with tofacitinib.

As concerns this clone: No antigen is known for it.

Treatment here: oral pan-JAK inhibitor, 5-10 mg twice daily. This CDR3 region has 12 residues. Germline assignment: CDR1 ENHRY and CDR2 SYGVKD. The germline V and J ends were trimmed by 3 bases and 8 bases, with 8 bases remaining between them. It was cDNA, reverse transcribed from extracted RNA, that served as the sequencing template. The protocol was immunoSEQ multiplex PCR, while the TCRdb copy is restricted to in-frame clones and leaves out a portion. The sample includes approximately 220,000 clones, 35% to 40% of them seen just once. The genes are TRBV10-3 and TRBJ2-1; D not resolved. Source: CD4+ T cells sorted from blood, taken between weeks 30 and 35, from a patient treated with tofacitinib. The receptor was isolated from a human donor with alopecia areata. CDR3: CAISEKGYEQFF. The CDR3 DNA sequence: TGTGCCATCAGTGAAAAAGGGTATGAGCAGTTCTTC.